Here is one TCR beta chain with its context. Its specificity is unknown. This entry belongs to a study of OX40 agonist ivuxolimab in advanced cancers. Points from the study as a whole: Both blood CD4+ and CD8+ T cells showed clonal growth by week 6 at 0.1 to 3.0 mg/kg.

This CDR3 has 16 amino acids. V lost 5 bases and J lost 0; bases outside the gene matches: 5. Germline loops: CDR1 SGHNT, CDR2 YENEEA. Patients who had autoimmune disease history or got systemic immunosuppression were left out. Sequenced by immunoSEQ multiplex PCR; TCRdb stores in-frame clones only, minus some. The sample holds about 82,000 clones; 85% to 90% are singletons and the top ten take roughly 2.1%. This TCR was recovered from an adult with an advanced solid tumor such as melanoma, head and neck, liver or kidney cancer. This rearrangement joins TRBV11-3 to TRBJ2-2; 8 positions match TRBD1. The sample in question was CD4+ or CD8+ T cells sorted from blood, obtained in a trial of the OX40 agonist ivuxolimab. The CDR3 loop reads CASSPDRGSNTGELFF. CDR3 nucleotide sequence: TGTGCCAGCAGCCCTGACAGGGGTTCGAACACCGGGGAGCTGTTTTTT.